The 8 T cell receptor beta chains reported below all come from one sample, sequenced in a study of T cell responses to AZD1222 COVID-19 vaccine. The method was immunoSEQ multiplex PCR; TCRdb's version includes in-frame clones alone and lacks a portion of them. The repertoire has under 150,000 clones, 80% to 95% of them found once; the top ten carry roughly 3.1%. The input for sequencing was peripheral blood, taken on day 0 of AZD1222 vaccination. These receptor sequences come from an adult in good health.

The chain joins TRBV11-3 to TRBJ2-1; D is perhaps TRBD2 (5 bases). With 8 bases removed from V and 12 bases from J, the gap between germline ends came to 20 bases. Per germline, CDR1 SGHNT and CDR2 YENEEA. This CDR3 is 13 amino acids long. CDR3 amino acids: CASDPGSMEAQFF. For the CDR3, the DNA is TGTGCCAGCGATCCGGGCTCCATGGAGGCGCAGTTCTTC.

The rearrangement joins TRBV7-9 to TRBJ1-5, with D hard to call. V lost 4 bases, J lost 9 bases, and 10 bases lay in between. The length of the CDR3 is 12 residues. The germline CDR1 and CDR2 sequences are SEHNR and FQNEAQ (reference sequence). The DNA for the CDR3 is TGTGCCAGCAGCTGGACCGCTGGGCCCCAGCATTTT. Protein sequence: CASSWTAGPQHF.

The CDR3 spells CASRGAAHTEAFF. DNA for the CDR3: TGTGCCAGCAGAGGGGCAGCTCACACTGAAGCTTTCTTT. The gene calls are TRBV6-5 and TRBJ1-1, with a weak D call TRBD1 (5 bases). The V end was cut by 6 bases, the J end by 3 bases, with 11 bases between. Germline V gene data show CDR1 as MNHEY and CDR2 as SVGAGI. The CDR3 is 13 residues long.

V usage is TRBV6-2 or TRBV6-3 and J usage is TRBJ1-2; 11 positions agree with TRBD1. CDR3 size: 14 residues. Germline V lookup: CDR1 MNHEY, CDR2 SVGEGT. Trimming removed 5 bases from V and 4 bases from J; junction bases left unmatched: 3. CDR3 amino acids: CASSPGTGGYGYTF. CDR3 nucleotide sequence: TGTGCCAGCAGTCCCGGGACAGGGGGCTATGGCTACACCTTC.

CDR3: CARRGQDYRVYGYTF. CDR3 coding DNA: TGTGCCAGAAGGGGACAGGACTATCGTGTCTATGGCTACACCTTC. V is TRBV3-1 (or the pseudogene TRBV3-2) and J is TRBJ1-2; TRBD1 agrees at 8 bases. CDR3 size: 15 residues. V shed 9 bases and J 4 bases; nucleotides not matched to a gene: 13. Germline CDR1 LGHDT, CDR2 YNNKEL (reference sequence).

The V and J genes are TRBV3-1 (or the pseudogene TRBV3-2) and TRBJ1-2; 12 positions match TRBD1. Germline loops: CDR1 LGHDT, CDR2 YNNKEL (reference sequence). V was clipped by 5 bases and J by 7 bases; unmatched bases: 5. CDR3 length: 14 residues. The CDR3, as DNA: TGTGCCAGCAGCTCGGGACAGGGGGCGCTTGGCTACACCTTC. This encodes CASSSGQGALGYTF.

J is TRBJ1-1 and V is TRBV9, with D perhaps TRBD1 (5 bases). Germline CDR1 SGDLS, CDR2 YYNGEE. Trimming removed 4 bases at V and 5 bases at J, with 21 bases between. The CDR3 contains 16 residues. The DNA for the CDR3 is TGTGCCAGCAGCTCCGGTGGGGACGGCCCGAATACTGAAGCTTTCTTT. It yields the protein CASSSGGDGPNTEAFF.

This chain links TRBV4-1 with TRBJ1-5, with TRBD1 matching 7 bases. Germline CDR1 and CDR2: MGHRA and YSYEKL. The CDR3 contains 17 residues. V trimming: 3 bases; J trimming: 0 bases; junction bases outside the gene matches: 8. The CDR3 bases are TGCGCCAGCAGCCACCCAGGGGGGGATTATAGCAATCAGCCCCAGCATTTT. Its protein product is CASSHPGGDYSNQPQHF.